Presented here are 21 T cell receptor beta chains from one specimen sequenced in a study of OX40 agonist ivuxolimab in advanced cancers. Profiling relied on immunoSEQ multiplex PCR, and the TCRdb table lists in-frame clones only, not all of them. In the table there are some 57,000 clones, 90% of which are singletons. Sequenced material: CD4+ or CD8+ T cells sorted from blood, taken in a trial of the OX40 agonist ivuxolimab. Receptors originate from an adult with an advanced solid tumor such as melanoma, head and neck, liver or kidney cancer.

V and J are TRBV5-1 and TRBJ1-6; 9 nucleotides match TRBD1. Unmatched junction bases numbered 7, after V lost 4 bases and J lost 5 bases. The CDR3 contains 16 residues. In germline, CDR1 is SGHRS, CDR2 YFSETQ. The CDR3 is CASSKGTGRDNSPLHF. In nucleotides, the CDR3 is TGCGCCAGCAGCAAAGGGACAGGGAGGGATAATTCACCCCTCCACTTT.

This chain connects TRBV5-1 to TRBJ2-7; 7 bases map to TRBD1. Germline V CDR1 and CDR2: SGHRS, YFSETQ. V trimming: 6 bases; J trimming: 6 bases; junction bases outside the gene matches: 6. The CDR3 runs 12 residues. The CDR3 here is CASTTDRAEQYF. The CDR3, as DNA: TGCGCCAGCACCACCGACAGGGCCGAGCAGTACTTC.

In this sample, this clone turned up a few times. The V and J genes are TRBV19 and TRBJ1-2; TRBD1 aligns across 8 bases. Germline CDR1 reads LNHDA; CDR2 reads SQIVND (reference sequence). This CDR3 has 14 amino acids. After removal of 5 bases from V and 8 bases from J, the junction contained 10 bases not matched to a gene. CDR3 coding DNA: TGTGCCAGTAGTTCGCAAACAGGGGGATCAGGCTACACCTTC. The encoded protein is CASSSQTGGSGYTF.

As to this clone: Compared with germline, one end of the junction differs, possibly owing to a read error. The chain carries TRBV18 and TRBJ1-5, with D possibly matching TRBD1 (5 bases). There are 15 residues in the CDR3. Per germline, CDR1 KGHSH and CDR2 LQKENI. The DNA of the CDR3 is TGTGTCAGCTCACCGTCTCAGGGAGAGGTCCAGCCCCAGCATTTT. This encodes CVSSPSQGEVQPQHF.

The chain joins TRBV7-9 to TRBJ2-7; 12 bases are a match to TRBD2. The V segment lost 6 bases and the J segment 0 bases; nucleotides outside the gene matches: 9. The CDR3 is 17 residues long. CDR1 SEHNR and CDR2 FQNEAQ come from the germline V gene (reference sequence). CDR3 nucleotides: TGTGCCAGCAGACCTTCTAGCGGGAGGGTTGACTCCTACGAGCAGTACTTC. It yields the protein CASRPSSGRVDSYEQYF.

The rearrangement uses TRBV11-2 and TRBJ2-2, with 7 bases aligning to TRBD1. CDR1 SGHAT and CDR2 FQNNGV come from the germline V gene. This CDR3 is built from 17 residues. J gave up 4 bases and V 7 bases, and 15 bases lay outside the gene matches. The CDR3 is CASNLKGTAYVTGELFF. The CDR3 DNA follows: TGTGCCAGCAATTTGAAGGGGACAGCTTATGTCACCGGGGAGCTGTTTTTT.

CDR3 DNA: TGTGCCAGCAGCCGGGGTCTTCTCACTGAAGCTTTCTTT. Residues: CASSRGLLTEAFF. This rearrangement joins TRBV7-2 to TRBJ1-1; D not resolved. CDR3 length: 13 amino acids. The ends were cut back, 5 bases at V and 4 bases at J, with 11 bases in the middle. Per germline, CDR1 SGHTA and CDR2 FQGNSA.

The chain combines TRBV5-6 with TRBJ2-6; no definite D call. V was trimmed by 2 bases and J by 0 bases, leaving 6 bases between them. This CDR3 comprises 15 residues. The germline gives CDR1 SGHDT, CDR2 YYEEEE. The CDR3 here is CASSFLSSGANVLTF. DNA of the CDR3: TGTGCCAGCAGCTTTCTGAGCTCTGGGGCCAACGTCCTGACTTTC.

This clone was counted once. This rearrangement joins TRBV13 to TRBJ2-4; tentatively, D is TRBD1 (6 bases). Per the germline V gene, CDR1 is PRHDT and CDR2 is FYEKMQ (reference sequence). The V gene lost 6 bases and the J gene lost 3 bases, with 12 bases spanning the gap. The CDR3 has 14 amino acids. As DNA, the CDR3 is TGTGCCAGCAGGAGGGGGTGGGACAAAAACATTCAGTACTTC. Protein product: CASRRGWDKNIQYF.

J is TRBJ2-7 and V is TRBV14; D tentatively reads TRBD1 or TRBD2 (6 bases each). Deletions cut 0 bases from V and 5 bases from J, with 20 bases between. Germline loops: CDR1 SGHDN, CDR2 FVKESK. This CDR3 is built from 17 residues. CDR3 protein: CASSQDGSKGGFHEQYF. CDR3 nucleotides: TGTGCCAGCAGCCAAGATGGGAGTAAGGGGGGATTCCACGAGCAGTACTTC.

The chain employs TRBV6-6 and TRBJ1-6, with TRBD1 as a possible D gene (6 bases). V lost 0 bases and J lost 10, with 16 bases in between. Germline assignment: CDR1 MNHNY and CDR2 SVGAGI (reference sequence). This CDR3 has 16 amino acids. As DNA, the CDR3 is TGTGCCAGCAGTTACTCAGGACAGCCCGGGGGGTCACCCCTCCACTTT. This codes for CASSYSGQPGGSPLHF.

CDR3 DNA sequence: TGCGCCAGCAGCTTCCGCCGCCCGGGACTAGCGGGAGGCCCTGAAGAGACCCAGTACTTC. The encoded protein is CASSFRRPGLAGGPEETQYF. The chain joins TRBV5-1 to TRBJ2-5; 15 bases map to TRBD2. The CDR3 has 20 amino acids. Germline V gene sequence: CDR1 SGHRS, CDR2 YFSETQ. V lost 2 bases, J lost 3 bases, and 14 bases stayed unmatched.

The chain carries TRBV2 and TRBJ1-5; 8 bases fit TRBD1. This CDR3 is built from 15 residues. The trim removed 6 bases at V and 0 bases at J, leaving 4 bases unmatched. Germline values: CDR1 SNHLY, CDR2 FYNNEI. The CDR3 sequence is CASRTTGDSNQPQHF. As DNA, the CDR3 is TGTGCCAGCAGAACGACAGGGGATAGCAATCAGCCCCAGCATTTT. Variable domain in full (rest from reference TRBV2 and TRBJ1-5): EPEVTQTPSHQVTQMGQEVILRCVPISNHLYFYWYRQILGQKVEFLVSFYNNEISEKSEIFDDQFSVERPDGSNFTLKIRSTKLEDSAMYFCASRTTGDSNQPQHFGDGTRLSIL.

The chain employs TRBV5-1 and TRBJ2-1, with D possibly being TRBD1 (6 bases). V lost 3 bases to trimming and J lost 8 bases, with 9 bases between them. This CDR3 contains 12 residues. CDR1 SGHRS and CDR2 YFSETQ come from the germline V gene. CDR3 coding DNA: TGCGCCAGCAGCTCGGACAGAGATGAGCAGTTCTTC. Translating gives CASSSDRDEQFF.

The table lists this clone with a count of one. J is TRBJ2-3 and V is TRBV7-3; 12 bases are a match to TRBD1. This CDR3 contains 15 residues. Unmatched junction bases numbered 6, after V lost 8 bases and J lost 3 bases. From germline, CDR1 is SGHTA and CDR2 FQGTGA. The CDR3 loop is CASAPGQGATDTQYF. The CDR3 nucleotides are TGTGCCAGCGCACCGGGACAGGGGGCAACAGATACGCAGTATTTT.

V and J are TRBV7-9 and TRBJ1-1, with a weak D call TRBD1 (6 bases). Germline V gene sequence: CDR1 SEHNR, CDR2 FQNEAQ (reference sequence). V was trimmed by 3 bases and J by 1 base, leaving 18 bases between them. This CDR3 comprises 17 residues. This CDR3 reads CASSFARGRVGNTEAFF. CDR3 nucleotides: TGTGCCAGCAGCTTCGCCCGGGGGCGGGTTGGGAACACTGAAGCTTTCTTT.

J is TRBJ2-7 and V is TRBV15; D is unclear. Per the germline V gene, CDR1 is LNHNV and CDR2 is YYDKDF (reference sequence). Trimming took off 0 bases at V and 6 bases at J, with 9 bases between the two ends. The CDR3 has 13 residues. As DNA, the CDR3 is TGTGCCACCAGCAGAGATCAGGCTAGCGAGCAGTACTTC. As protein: CATSRDQASEQYF. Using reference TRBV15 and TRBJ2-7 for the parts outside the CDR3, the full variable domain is DAMVIQNPRYQVTQFGKPVTLSCSQTLNHNVMYWYQQKSSQAPKLLFHYYDKDFNNEADTPDNFQSRRPNTSFCFLDIRSPGLGDTAMYLCATSRDQASEQYFGPGTRLTVT.

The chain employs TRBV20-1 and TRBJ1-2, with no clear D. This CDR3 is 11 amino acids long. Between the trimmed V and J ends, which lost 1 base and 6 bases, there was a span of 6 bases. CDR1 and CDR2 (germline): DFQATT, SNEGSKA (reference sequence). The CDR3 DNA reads TGCAGTGCTAGAGTCCCCAATGGCTACACCTTC. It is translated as CSARVPNGYTF.

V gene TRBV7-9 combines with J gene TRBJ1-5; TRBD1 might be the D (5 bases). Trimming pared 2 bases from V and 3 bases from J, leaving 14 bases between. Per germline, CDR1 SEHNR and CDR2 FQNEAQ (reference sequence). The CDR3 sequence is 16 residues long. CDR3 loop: CASSLQGIENNQPQHF. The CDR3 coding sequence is TGTGCCAGCAGCTTACAGGGAATAGAGAACAATCAGCCCCAGCATTTT.

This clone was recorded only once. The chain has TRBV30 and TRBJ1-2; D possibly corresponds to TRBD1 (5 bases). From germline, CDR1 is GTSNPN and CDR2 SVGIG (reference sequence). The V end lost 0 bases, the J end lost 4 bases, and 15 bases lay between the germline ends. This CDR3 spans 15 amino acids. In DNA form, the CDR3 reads TGTGCCTGGAGTGTAGGTGGGGGGACCTCCTATGGCTACACCTTC. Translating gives CAWSVGGGTSYGYTF.

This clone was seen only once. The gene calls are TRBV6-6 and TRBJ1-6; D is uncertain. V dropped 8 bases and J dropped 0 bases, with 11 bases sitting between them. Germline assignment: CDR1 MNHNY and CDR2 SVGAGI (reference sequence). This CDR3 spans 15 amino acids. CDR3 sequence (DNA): TGTGCCAGCGTATCGGGAAGCTCCTATAATTCACCCCTCCACTTT. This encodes CASVSGSSYNSPLHF.